This T cell receptor beta chain stems from a study of technical replicates of blood from a handful of donors. The CDR3 loop spans 17 amino acids. Here immunoSEQ multiplex PCR was the method, and the copy in TCRdb shows in-frame clones only, minus some. The sample carries over 30,000 clones, 90% to 95% recorded once. What was sequenced was PBMCs. The J gene is TRBJ1-6, the V gene TRBV7-5; the table names TRBD1, a call not compared with the DNA. TRBV7-5 represents a pseudogene. This clonotype originated in a human donor in good health. Some clones in this sample may be carry-over from other donors' samples. CDR3: CVRSVKKGARYNSPLHF. The DNA of the CDR3 is TGTGTCAGAAGCGTGAAAAAGGGGGCTCGTTATAATTCACCCCTCCACTTT.